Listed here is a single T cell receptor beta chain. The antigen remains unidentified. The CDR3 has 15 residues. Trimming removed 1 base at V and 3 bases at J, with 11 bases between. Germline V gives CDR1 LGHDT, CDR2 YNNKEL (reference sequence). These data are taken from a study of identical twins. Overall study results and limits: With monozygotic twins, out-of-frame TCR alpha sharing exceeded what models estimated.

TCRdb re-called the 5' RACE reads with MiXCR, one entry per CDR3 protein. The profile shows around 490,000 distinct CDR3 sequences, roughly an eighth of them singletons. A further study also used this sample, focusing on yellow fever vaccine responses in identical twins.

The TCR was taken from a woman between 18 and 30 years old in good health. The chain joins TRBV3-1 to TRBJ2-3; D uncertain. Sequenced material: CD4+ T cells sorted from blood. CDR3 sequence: CASSQAPTVTDTQYF. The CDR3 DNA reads TGTGCCAGCAGCCAAGCACCCACAGTGACAGATACGCAGTATTTT.